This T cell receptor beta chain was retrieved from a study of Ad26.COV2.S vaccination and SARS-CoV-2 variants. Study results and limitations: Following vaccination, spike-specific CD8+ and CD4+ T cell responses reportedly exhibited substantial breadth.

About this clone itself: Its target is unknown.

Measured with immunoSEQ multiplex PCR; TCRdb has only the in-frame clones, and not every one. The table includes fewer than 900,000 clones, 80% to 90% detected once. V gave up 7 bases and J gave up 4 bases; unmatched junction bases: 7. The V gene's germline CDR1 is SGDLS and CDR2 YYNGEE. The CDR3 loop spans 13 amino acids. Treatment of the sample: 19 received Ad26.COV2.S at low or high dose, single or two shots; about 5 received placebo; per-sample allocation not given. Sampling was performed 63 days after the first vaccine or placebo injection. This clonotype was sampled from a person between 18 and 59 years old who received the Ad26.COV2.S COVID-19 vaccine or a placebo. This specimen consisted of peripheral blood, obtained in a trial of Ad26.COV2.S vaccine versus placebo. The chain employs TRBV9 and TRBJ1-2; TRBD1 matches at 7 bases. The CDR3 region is CASFGTARYGYTF. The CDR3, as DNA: TGTGCCAGCTTCGGGACAGCCCGCTATGGCTACACCTTC.